This TCR beta chain was recorded in a study of blood T cell repertoires in COVID-19. Study context: Samples of COVID-19 (acute and convalescent) were obtained from the United States, Italy and Spain.

In the authors' methods: By means of reference gene primer amplification, nucleated cell counts were estimated. TCRdb's copy holds only in-frame clones and misses some; the assay was immunoSEQ multiplex PCR. V, J and clone size derive from that table, while D and trimming were established from the DNA sequence. The top ten clones hold roughly 18% of a sample with around 140,000 clones, around nine tenths of them seen once. This clone came up once. The origin of this receptor is a man between 45 and 60 years old with active or convalescent COVID-19. Material for sequencing was peripheral blood.

The CDR3 region is CASSGRTRNTGEKLFF. The CDR3, as DNA: TGTGCCAGCAGTGGTAGGACAAGGAATACCGGTGAAAAACTGTTTTTT. The chain recombines TRBV2 with TRBJ1-4; weak D call: TRBD1 (5 bases). The V end was cut by 4 bases, the J end by 7 bases, with 19 bases between. CDR1 and CDR2 from the germline V gene are SNHLY and FYNNEI. The CDR3 totals 16 residues.